The sequence of this T cell receptor (beta chain) was determined in a study of cytomegalovirus exposure and HLA in healthy donors. As to this clone: What it binds is unknown.

The study, taken as a whole, reports: There were a few CMV-associated chains whose specificity for CMV antigens was confirmed in vitro. Productive status was seen about 90% or about 30% of the time for most TCR beta V segments in an earlier analysis. HLA-A and HLA-B allele assignments for most subjects were reportedly predicted accurately using TCR beta sequences.

The primer mix had 60 Vbeta and 13 Jbeta primers. The assay was immunoSEQ multiplex PCR, and TCRdb's table has in-frame clones only and misses some. The profile shows 210,000 or so clones, around 81% of them singletons. The origin of this receptor is a woman between 50 and 59 years old in good health and CMV-seropositive. The specimen was PBMCs.

CDR3 residues: CAISGGSGQPQHF. In nucleotides, the CDR3 is TGTGCCATCAGTGGAGGGTCGGGTCAGCCCCAGCATTTT. The rearrangement joins TRBV10-3 to TRBJ1-5; D unclear. Trimming cost V 4 bases and J 6 bases, with 10 bases left between them. CDR1 ENHRY and CDR2 SYGVKD come from the germline V gene. The CDR3 sequence is 13 residues long.